This T cell receptor (beta chain) was observed in a study of cytomegalovirus exposure and HLA in healthy donors. This clone was seen a single time. With 60 Vbeta and 13 Jbeta primers, the PCR was carried out. Assay used: immunoSEQ multiplex PCR; TCRdb lists only in-frame clones, some missing. The sample includes roughly 130,000 clones, roughly two thirds seen only once; the top ten take 1.5% to 2%. Source material: PBMCs. This sequence was found in a man aged 25 to 40 in good health and CMV-seropositive.

In nucleotides, the CDR3 is TGTGCCAGTAGTCTACAGGGGGCAACTGAAGCTTTCTTT. Amino acids: CASSLQGATEAFF. The chain uses TRBV19 and TRBJ1-1, with 9 bases that match TRBD1. CDR3 length: 13 residues. Trimming removed 5 bases from V and 5 bases from J; junction bases left unmatched: 3. Germline assignment: CDR1 LNHDA and CDR2 SQIVND (reference sequence). The whole variable domain, filled in from reference TRBV19 and TRBJ1-1, reads DGGITQSPKYLFRKEGQNVTLSCEQNLNHDAMYWYRQDPGQGLRLIYYSQIVNDFQKGDIAEGYSVSREKKESFPLTVTSAQKNPTAFYLCASSLQGATEAFFGQGTRLTVV.